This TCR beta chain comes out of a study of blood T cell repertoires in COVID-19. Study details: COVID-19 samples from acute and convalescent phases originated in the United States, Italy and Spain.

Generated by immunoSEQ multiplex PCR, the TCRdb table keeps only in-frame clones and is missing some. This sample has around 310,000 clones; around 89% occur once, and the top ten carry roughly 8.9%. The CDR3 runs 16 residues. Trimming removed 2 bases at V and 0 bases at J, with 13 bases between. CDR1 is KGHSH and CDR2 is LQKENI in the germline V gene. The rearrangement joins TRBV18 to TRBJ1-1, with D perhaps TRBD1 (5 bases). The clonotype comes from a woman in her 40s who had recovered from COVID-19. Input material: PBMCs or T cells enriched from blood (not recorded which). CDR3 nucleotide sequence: TGTGCCAGCTCACCAACCCCGGGGGGAGTGAACACTGAAGCTTTCTTT. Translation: CASSPTPGGVNTEAFF.